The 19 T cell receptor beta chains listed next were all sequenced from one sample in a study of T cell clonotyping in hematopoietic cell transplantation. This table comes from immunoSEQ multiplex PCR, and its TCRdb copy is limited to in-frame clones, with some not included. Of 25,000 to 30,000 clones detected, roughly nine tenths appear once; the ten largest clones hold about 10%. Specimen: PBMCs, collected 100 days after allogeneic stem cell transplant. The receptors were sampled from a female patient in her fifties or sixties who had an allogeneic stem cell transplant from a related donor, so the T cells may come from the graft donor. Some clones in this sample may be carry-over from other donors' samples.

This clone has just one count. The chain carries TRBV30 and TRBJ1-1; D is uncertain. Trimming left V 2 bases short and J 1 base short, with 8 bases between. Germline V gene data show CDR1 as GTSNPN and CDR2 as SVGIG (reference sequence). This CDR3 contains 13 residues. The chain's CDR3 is CAWSRGENTEAFF. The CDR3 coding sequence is TGTGCCTGGAGTAGAGGAGAGAACACTGAAGCTTTCTTT.

CDR3 coding DNA: TGTGCCAGCTCACCAGGGGGACAGGGCATCTATGGCTACACCTTC. Protein sequence: CASSPGGQGIYGYTF. The chain is built from TRBV18 and TRBJ1-2; 9 positions agree with TRBD1. CDR3 length: 15 residues. From germline, CDR1 is KGHSH and CDR2 LQKENI. Trimming removed 2 bases from V and 4 bases from J; junction bases left unmatched: 5.

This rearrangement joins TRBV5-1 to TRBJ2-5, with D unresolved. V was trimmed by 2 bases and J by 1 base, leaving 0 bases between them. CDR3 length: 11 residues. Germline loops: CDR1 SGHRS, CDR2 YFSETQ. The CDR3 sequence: CASSFQETQYF. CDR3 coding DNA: TGCGCCAGCAGCTTCCAAGAGACCCAGTACTTC.

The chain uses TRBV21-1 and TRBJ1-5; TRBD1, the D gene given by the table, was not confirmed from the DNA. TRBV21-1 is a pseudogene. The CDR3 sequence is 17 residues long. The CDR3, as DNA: TGTGCCAGCAGCCCCCGACAGGCCCCTTATAGCAATCAGCCCCAGCATTTT. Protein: CASSPRQAPYSNQPQHF.

The CDR3 loop is CASSLVRQSLRYGYTF. The CDR3 DNA reads as TGCGCCAGCAGCTTGGTCCGACAGTCCTTACGCTATGGCTACACCTTC. The rearrangement uses TRBV5-1 and TRBJ1-2; possibly TRBD1 for D (5 bases). Trimming stripped 0 bases from V and 4 bases from J, with 16 bases between. The CDR3 runs 16 residues. The germline gives CDR1 SGHRS, CDR2 YFSETQ.

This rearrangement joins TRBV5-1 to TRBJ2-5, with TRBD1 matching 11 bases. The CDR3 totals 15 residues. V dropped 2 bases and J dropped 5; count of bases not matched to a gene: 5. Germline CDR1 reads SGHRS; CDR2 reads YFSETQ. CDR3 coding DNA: TGCGCCAGCAGCTTAGGGGACAGGGGGTTGGAGACCCAGTACTTC. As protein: CASSLGDRGLETQYF. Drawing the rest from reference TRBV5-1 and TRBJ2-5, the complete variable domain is KAGVTQTPRYLIKTRGQQVTLSCSPISGHRSVSWYQQTPGQGLQFLFEYFSETQRNKGNFPGRFSGRQFSNSRSEMNVSTLELGDSALYLCASSLGDRGLETQYFGPGTRLLVL.

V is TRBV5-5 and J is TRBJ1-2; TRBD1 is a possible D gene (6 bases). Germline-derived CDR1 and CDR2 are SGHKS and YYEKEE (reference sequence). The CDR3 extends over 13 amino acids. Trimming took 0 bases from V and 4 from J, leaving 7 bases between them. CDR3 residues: CASSLEQGYGYTF. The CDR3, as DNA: TGTGCCAGCAGCTTGGAACAGGGCTATGGCTACACCTTC.

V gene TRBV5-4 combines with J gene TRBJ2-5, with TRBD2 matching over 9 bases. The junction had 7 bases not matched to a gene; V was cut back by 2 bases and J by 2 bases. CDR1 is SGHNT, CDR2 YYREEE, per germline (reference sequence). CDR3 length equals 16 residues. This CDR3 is CASSFSGTSQQETQYF. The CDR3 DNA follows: TGTGCCAGCAGCTTCTCAGGGACTAGCCAACAAGAGACCCAGTACTTC.

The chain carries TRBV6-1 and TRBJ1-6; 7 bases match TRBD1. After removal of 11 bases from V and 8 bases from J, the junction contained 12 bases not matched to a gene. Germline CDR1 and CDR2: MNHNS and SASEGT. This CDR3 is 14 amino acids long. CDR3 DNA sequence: TGTGCCCTCAGCCGGGGCAGGGGGGATTCACCCCTCCACTTT. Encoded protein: CALSRGRGDSPLHF.

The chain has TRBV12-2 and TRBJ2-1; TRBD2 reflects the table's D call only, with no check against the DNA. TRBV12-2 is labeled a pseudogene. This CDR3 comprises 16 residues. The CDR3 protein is CASVGVERRPNNEQFF. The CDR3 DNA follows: TGTGCAAGTGTGGGCGTGGAGCGGAGGCCCAACAATGAGCAGTTCTTC.

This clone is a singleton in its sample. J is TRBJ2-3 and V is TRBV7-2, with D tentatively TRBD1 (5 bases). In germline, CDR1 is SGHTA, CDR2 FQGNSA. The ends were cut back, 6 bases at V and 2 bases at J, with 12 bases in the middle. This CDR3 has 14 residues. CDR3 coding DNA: TGTGCCAGCAGACGGACAAGAAACACAGATACGCAGTATTTT. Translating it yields CASRRTRNTDTQYF.

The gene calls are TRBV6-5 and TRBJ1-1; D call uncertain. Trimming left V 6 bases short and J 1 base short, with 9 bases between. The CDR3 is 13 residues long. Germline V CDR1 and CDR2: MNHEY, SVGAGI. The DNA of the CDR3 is TGTGCCAGCAGCAACCCTAGGAACACTGAAGCTTTCTTT. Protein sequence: CASSNPRNTEAFF.

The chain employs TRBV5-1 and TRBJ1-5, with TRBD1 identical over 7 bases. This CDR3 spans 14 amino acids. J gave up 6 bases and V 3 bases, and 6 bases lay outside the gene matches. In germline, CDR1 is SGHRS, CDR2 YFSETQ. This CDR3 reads CASSSGQAAQPQHF. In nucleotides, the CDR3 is TGCGCCAGCAGCTCTGGACAGGCGGCTCAGCCCCAGCATTTT. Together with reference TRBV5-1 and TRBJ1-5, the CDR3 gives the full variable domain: KAGVTQTPRYLIKTRGQQVTLSCSPISGHRSVSWYQQTPGQGLQFLFEYFSETQRNKGNFPGRFSGRQFSNSRSEMNVSTLELGDSALYLCASSSGQAAQPQHFGDGTRLSIL.

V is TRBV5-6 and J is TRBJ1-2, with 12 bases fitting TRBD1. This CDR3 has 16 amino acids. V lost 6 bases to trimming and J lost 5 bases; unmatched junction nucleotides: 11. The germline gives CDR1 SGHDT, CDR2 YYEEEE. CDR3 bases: TGTGCCAGCACCCCGGGACAGGGGGCGCGGGATTATGGCTACACCTTC. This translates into CASTPGQGARDYGYTF.

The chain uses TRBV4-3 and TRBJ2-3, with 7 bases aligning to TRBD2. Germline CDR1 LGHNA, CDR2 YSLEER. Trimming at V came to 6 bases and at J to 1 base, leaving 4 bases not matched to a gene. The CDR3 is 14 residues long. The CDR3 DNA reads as TGCGCCAGCAGTGGGAGGGCGGGCACAGATACGCAGTATTTT. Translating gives CASSGRAGTDTQYF.

The DNA for the CDR3 is TGTGCCAGCAGCTTGAAAGGGACCGGGGAGCTGTTTTTT. It yields the protein CASSLKGTGELFF. J is TRBJ2-2 and V is TRBV5-5; no definite D call. V lost 1 base and J lost 5, with 6 bases in between. The germline gives CDR1 SGHKS, CDR2 YYEKEE (reference sequence). This CDR3 contains 13 residues.

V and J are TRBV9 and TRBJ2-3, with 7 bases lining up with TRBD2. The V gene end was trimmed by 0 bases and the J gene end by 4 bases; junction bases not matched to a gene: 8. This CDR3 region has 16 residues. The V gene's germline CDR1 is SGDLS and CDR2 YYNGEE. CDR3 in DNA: TGTGCCAGCAGCGTAGATTCGTTGCGGGGGTCAGATACGCAGTATTTT. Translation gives CASSVDSLRGSDTQYF. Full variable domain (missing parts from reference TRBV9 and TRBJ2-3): DSGVTQTPKHLITATGQRVTLRCSPRSGDLSVYWYQQSLDQGLQFLIQYYNGEERAKGNILERFSAQQFPDLHSELNLSSLELGDSALYFCASSVDSLRGSDTQYFGPGTRLTVL.

The DNA of the CDR3 is TGTGCCAGTACCCCAGGCCTAGCGGGGGGCAGCTCCTACAATGAGCAGTTCTTC. Translating it yields CASTPGLAGGSSYNEQFF. This rearrangement joins TRBV19 to TRBJ2-1; 11 bases map to TRBD2. CDR1 is LNHDA and CDR2 is SQIVND in the germline V gene (reference sequence). This CDR3 is 18 amino acids long. Unmatched junction bases numbered 11, after V lost 7 bases and J lost 0 bases.

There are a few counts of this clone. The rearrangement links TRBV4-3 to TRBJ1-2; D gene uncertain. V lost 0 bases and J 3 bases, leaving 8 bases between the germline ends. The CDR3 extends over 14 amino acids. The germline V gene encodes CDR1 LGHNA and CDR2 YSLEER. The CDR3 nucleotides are TGCGCCAGCAGCCAAGACCCAGGCGACTATGGCTACACCTTC. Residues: CASSQDPGDYGYTF.